The clone carrying this T cell receptor (beta chain) has a single count. Its antigen is as yet unknown. The data are from a study of blood T cells in healthy people across ages. Whole-study results and caveats: Unknown CMV status may confound age-related changes in expanded clones. No conclusive comparison of naive versus antigen-experienced cells was possible with unsorted PBMCs. When set beside aged donors, long-lived donors presented more naive CD4+ cells and higher diversity.

Then a second PCR, running about 6 to 12 cycles, was carried out with a sample-barcoded 5' primer and a J-beta primer mix. TCRdb recomputed calls from the 5' RACE reads with MiXCR, one row per CDR3 protein. The data hold some 1.5 million distinct CDR3 sequences, with 35% to 45% observed a single time. CDR1 is DFQATT and CDR2 is SNEGSKA in the germline V gene (reference sequence). CDR3 length: 15 residues. V shed 3 bases and J shed 7 bases, with 16 bases lying between them. V and J are TRBV20-1 and TRBJ1-6, with a possible D match to TRBD1 (6 bases). This TCR derives from a woman aged 18-29 years in good health. The sample comprised blood. This CDR3 is CSASSRVGANSPLHF. The CDR3 nucleotides read TGCAGTGCTAGCTCTCGTGTGGGGGCGAATTCACCCCTCCACTTT.